One sample yielded the 19 T cell receptor beta chains listed below, sequenced in a study of T cell changes during pregnancy in multiple sclerosis. Libraries were prepared by immunoSEQ multiplex PCR; TCRdb keeps only in-frame clonotypes and omits some of them. The table has 25,000 to 30,000 clones, about 88% seen once. The sample in question was CD4+ T cells from peripheral blood mononuclear cells, obtained in the second trimester of pregnancy. Every receptor here comes from a female donor with multiple sclerosis, enrolled in a pregnancy study.

The chain has TRBV6-6 and TRBJ2-1, with D possibly being TRBD2 (6 bases). V shed 0 bases and J shed 9 bases, with 6 bases lying between them. CDR1 MNHNY and CDR2 SVGAGI come from the germline V gene (reference sequence). This CDR3 comprises 12 residues. The CDR3 nucleotides are TGTGCCAGCAGTTACTCGGAGGGTGAGCAGTTCTTC. The encoded protein is CASSYSEGEQFF.

The V call is TRBV30, the J call TRBJ1-6; a weak D match, TRBD1 (6 bases). The CDR3 has 16 amino acids. Germline-derived CDR1 and CDR2 are GTSNPN and SVGIG (reference sequence). Trimming shortened V by 5 bases and J by 0 bases, and 14 bases separated the two germline ends. In DNA, the CDR3 is TGTGCCTGGTGTAACAGGGAGAGCTCCTATAATTCACCCCTCCACTTT. Translating gives CAWCNRESSYNSPLHF.

The rearrangement uses TRBV4-1 and TRBJ2-5, with D tentatively TRBD2 (6 bases). The CDR3 spans 18 residues. Germline V CDR1 and CDR2: MGHRA, YSYEKL. V lost 1 base and J 4 bases, leaving 22 bases between the germline ends. Here the CDR3 DNA reads TGCGCCAGCAGCCAAGCCAGGCGTGGGGGGTCGGGTGGAGAGACCCAGTACTTC. Protein sequence: CASSQARRGGSGGETQYF.

This chain's CDR3 is CASSSTGGSSGNTIYF. The CDR3 DNA sequence: TGTGCCAGCAGCAGTACAGGGGGCTCGTCTGGAAACACCATATATTTT. The V and J genes are TRBV7-6 and TRBJ1-3; 9 bases fit TRBD1. The J segment lost 1 base and the V segment lost 5 bases, leaving 6 bases of the junction unmatched. Germline V lookup: CDR1 SGHVS, CDR2 FNYEAQ. The CDR3 has 16 amino acids. The variable domain in full, with the rest retrieved from reference TRBV7-6 and TRBJ1-3, is GAGVSQSPRYKVTKRGQDVALRCDPISGHVSLYWYRQALGQGPEFLTYFNYEAQQDKSGLPNDRFSAERPEGSISTLTIQRTEQRDSAMYRCASSSTGGSSGNTIYFGEGSWLTVV.

This rearrangement joins TRBV2 to TRBJ1-2; perhaps TRBD1 as D (5 bases). Germline loops: CDR1 SNHLY, CDR2 FYNNEI. The CDR3 sequence is 13 residues long. V was pared by 8 bases and J by 8 bases, with 18 bases between. The DNA of the CDR3 is TGTGCCAGCCACCGGGGGGAGCCCCGGGGCTACACCTTC. Its translation: CASHRGEPRGYTF.

The V call is TRBV5-5, the J call TRBJ2-7; possible D gene TRBD2, 5 bases. The ends were cut back, 4 bases at V and 5 bases at J, with 16 bases in the middle. Germline CDR1 and CDR2: SGHKS and YYEKEE (reference sequence). The CDR3 covers 14 residues. The CDR3 here is CASSNGPLEDEQYF. In nucleotides, the CDR3 is TGTGCCAGCAGCAACGGGCCCCTGGAGGACGAGCAGTACTTC.

The chain uses TRBV30 and TRBJ2-7, with TRBD1 matching over 9 bases. With V trimmed by 8 bases and J by 0 bases, 8 bases remained unmatched. The germline CDR1 and CDR2 sequences are GTSNPN and SVGIG (reference sequence). The CDR3 has 14 residues. The CDR3 reads CALRDRVTSYEQYF. Here the CDR3 DNA reads TGTGCCCTCCGGGACAGGGTAACCTCCTACGAGCAGTACTTC. Drawing the rest from reference TRBV30 and TRBJ2-7, the complete variable domain is SQTIHQWPATLVQPVGSPLSLECTVEGTSNPNLYWYRQAAGRGLQLLFYSVGIGQISSEVPQNLSASRPQDRQFILSSKKLLLSDSGFYLCALRDRVTSYEQYFGPGTRLTVT.

The gene calls are TRBV4-1 and TRBJ1-2; tentatively, D is TRBD1 (6 bases). V dropped 1 base and J dropped 4 bases, with 19 bases sitting between them. Germline lookup yields CDR1 MGHRA and CDR2 YSYEKL. CDR3 length: 17 amino acids. The CDR3 protein is CASSQVFGTTYPYGYTF. CDR3 nucleotide sequence: TGCGCCAGCAGCCAAGTATTCGGGACAACGTACCCCTATGGCTACACCTTC.

The V call is TRBV11-2, the J call TRBJ1-1, with D possibly TRBD1 on 5 matching bases. Germline CDR1 SGHAT, CDR2 FQNNGV. V was shortened by 7 bases and J by 1 base, with 16 bases between the two germline ends. The CDR3 totals 15 residues. The chain's CDR3 is CASNTLWGTNTEAFF. Written as DNA, the CDR3 is TGTGCCAGCAACACACTTTGGGGCACGAACACTGAAGCTTTCTTT.

The genes are TRBV5-1 and TRBJ2-2, with D maybe TRBD1 (6 bases). Germline-derived CDR1 and CDR2 are SGHRS and YFSETQ. The length of the CDR3 is 14 residues. The germline V and J ends were trimmed by 1 base and 7 bases, with 11 bases remaining between them. The CDR3 coding sequence is TGCGCCAGCAGCTTGACAGGGTTCGGCGGGGAGCTGTTTTTT. Its translation: CASSLTGFGGELFF.

This clone was picked up a small number of times. This chain uses TRBV7-8 with TRBJ1-1; 7 bases align to TRBD1. The V gene's germline CDR1 is SGHVS and CDR2 FQNEAQ. This CDR3 has 14 residues. The ends lost 5 bases at V and 3 bases at J; junction bases unmatched: 6. CDR3 region: CASSLTGFDTEAFF. The CDR3 DNA reads TGTGCCAGCAGCCTGACAGGGTTTGACACTGAAGCTTTCTTT.

This chain links TRBV10-3 with TRBJ2-3, with D maybe TRBD2 (7 bases). The V gene's germline CDR1 is ENHRY and CDR2 SYGVKD. Between the trimmed V and J ends, which lost 4 bases and 0 bases, there was a span of 14 bases. The CDR3 sequence is 16 residues long. The CDR3: CAISGLGGASTDTQYF. In DNA form, the CDR3 reads TGTGCCATCAGTGGGCTAGGGGGGGCGAGCACAGATACGCAGTATTTT.

The chain is built from TRBV19 and TRBJ1-1, with 7 bases aligning to TRBD1. Germline V gene lookup returns CDR1 LNHDA and CDR2 SQIVND (reference sequence). V dropped 0 bases and J dropped 2; count of bases not matched to a gene: 9. The CDR3 loop spans 17 amino acids. CDR3 sequence reads: CASSIDRQGPANTEAFF. CDR3 coding DNA: TGTGCCAGTAGTATAGATAGACAGGGTCCCGCCAACACTGAAGCTTTCTTT.

CDR3 region: CSAQQVGGGSGQFF. CDR3 bases: TGCAGCGCCCAACAGGTTGGGGGGGGTTCCGGGCAGTTCTTC. This chain connects TRBV29-1 to TRBJ2-1, with 7 nucleotides matching TRBD2. After removal of 7 bases from V and 12 bases from J, the junction contained 18 bases not matched to a gene. CDR1 SQVTM and CDR2 ANQGSEA come from the germline V gene. This CDR3 region has 14 residues.

V is TRBV7-3 and J is TRBJ2-1, with TRBD2 matching 10 bases. V was clipped by 5 bases and J by 2 bases; unmatched bases: 12. CDR1 and CDR2 (germline): SGHTA, FQGTGA. There are 18 residues in the CDR3. The CDR3 DNA reads as TGTGCCAGCAGCCGAAATCGGACTAGCGGCCGGACCTACAATGAGCAGTTCTTC. Translated: CASSRNRTSGRTYNEQFF.

The count of this clone is one. J is TRBJ1-1 and V is TRBV11-2, with no clear D. This CDR3 region has 12 residues. CDR1 and CDR2 from the germline V gene are SGHAT and FQNNGV. The V gene lost 3 bases and the J gene lost 1 base, with 3 bases spanning the gap. The CDR3 reads CASSFRNTEAFF. DNA for the CDR3: TGTGCCAGCAGCTTTAGGAACACTGAAGCTTTCTTT.

The CDR3 is CASRIGGDDTGELFF. CDR3 in DNA: TGTGCCAGCAGGATCGGGGGGGACGACACCGGGGAGCTGTTTTTT. The chain combines TRBV6-6 with TRBJ2-2, with 8 bases that match TRBD2. V shed 6 bases, J shed 3 bases, and the junction held 6 bases outside the gene matches. The CDR3 consists of 15 residues. CDR1 MNHNY and CDR2 SVGAGI come from the germline V gene (reference sequence).

The chain employs TRBV29-1 and TRBJ1-1, with a tentative D call TRBD1 (6 bases). The germline gives CDR1 SQVTM, CDR2 ANQGSEA. The V gene lost 1 base and the J gene lost 4 bases, with 10 bases spanning the gap. This CDR3 has 13 amino acids. CDR3 residues: CSVEVGGGTEAFF. CDR3 nucleotides: TGCAGCGTTGAAGTGGGAGGGGGCACTGAAGCTTTCTTT.

The chain has TRBV5-1 and TRBJ2-3, with 13 bases matching TRBD2. Losses at the gene ends were 3 bases for V and 1 base for J; bases not matched to a gene: 5. CDR1 and CDR2 (germline): SGHRS, YFSETQ. The length of the CDR3 is 17 residues. The CDR3 here is CASSSGLAGAGTDTQYF. The CDR3 region has the DNA TGCGCCAGCAGCTCCGGACTAGCGGGGGCAGGCACAGATACGCAGTATTTT.